A selection of T cell receptor beta chains follows, all from one sample in a study of blood T cell repertoires in COVID-19. Only in-frame clones appear in the TCRdb table, and some are missing; sequencing was by immunoSEQ multiplex PCR. Among some 200,000 clones listed, about 78% were seen once. Input material: PBMCs or T cells enriched from blood (not recorded which). These receptors were taken from a woman in her forties or fifties who had recovered from COVID-19. Both conserved end residues are part of each CDR3. A D gene is named only where the DNA matches it firmly. The size field is filled for only some rows; it gives once, few, many or a size class.

DNA,CDR3,J,D,V,size
TGTGCCAGCAGCACACTACAGGTTTCCGAGCAGTACTTC,CASSTLQVSEQYF,TRBJ2-7,NA,TRBV7-8,NA
TGCAGCGTCGGCCGACAGGGGAACACTGAAGCTTTCTTT,CSVGRQGNTEAFF,TRBJ1-1,TRBD1,TRBV29-1,NA
TGTGCCACCAGTGACCCAAGGACAGAGATCTCCAATCAGCCCCAGCATTTT,CATSDPRTEISNQPQHF,TRBJ1-5,NA,TRBV24-1,once
TGTGCCATCAGTGAGTCTGGGGGCGCAGGGTATGGCTACACCTTC,CAISESGGAGYGYTF,TRBJ1-2,NA,TRBV10-3,many
TGTGCCACCAGCCGGGACAGAGCCCAAGAGACCCAGTACTTC,CATSRDRAQETQYF,TRBJ2-5,TRBD1,TRBV15,NA
TGTGCCATCAGTGACCGAAAGCACGGAGACTCTGGAAACACCATATATTTT,CAISDRKHGDSGNTIYF,TRBJ1-3,NA,TRBV10-3,few
TGTGCCAGCAGCCAAGAATCGCTAGCGGGAGGGCCCTCCTACGAGCAGTACTTC,CASSQESLAGGPSYEQYF,TRBJ2-7,TRBD2,TRBV4-2,NA
TGTGCCAGCAGTTTGACTAGCGGGAGGGCCGGGGAGCTGTTTTTT,CASSLTSGRAGELFF,TRBJ2-2,TRBD2,TRBV3-1/TRBV3-2,NA
TGTGCCACCAGTGGCACCGAACTTGGCTATGGCTACACCTTC,CATSGTELGYGYTF,TRBJ1-2,NA,TRBV24-1,NA
TGTGCCAGCTCACCCTCGGGACAGAACTACGAGCAGTACTTC,CASSPSGQNYEQYF,TRBJ2-7,TRBD1,TRBV18,NA
TGCGCCAGCAGCTTGAAGAAGGAGACCCGAGCTTTCTTT,CASSLKKETRAFF,TRBJ1-1,NA,TRBV5-1,NA
TGTGCCAGCAGTTTAGGGACAAAACGATCTGAAGCTTTCTTT,CASSLGTKRSEAFF,TRBJ1-1,NA,TRBV27,NA
TGTGCCAGCAGCAGGACAGGGGGAGCTGGGGCCAACGTCCTGACTTTC,CASSRTGGAGANVLTF,TRBJ2-6,TRBD1,TRBV6-2/TRBV6-3,NA
TGCGCCAGCAGCCAAGTTGGGGGGTGGGGTCAGCCCCAGCATTTT,CASSQVGGWGQPQHF,TRBJ1-5,NA,TRBV4-1,NA